This T cell receptor (beta chain) was profiled in a study of response to subunit inactivated influenza vaccine. TCRdb recomputed calls from the RT-PCR reads with MiXCR, one row per CDR3 protein. In the table there are 650,000 to 700,000 distinct CDR3 sequences, 15% to 19% of which are singletons. The CDR3 spans 18 residues. V lost 5 bases, J lost 0 bases, and 10 bases stayed unmatched. Study observations and caveats: Authors suggested each seasonal influenza vaccination recruits few new T cells.

A note on this clonotype: What it recognizes is unknown.

Sequences were derived from PBMCs from blood, sampled 12 days after vaccination. The genes are TRBV12-3 or TRBV12-4 and TRBJ2-5; 12 nucleotides line up with TRBD2. This TCR was sampled from a man aged 50 to 60 who received an inactivated influenza vaccine. As DNA, the CDR3 is TGTGCCAGCAGTCCAGGCCTAACTAGCGGGAGGTACCAAGAGACCCAGTACTTC. Amino acid sequence: CASSPGLTSGRYQETQYF.